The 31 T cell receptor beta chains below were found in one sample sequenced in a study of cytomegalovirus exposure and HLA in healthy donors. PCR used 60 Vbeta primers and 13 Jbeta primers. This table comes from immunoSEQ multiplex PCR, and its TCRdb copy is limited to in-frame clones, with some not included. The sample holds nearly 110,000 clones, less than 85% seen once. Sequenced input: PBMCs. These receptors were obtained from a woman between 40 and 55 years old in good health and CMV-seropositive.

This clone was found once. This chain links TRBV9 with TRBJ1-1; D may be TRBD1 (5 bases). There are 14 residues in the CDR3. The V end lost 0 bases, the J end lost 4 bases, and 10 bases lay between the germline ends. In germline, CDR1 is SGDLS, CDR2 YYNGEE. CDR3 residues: CASSVGRASTEAFF. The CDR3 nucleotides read TGTGCCAGCAGCGTAGGCAGGGCGAGCACTGAAGCTTTCTTT.

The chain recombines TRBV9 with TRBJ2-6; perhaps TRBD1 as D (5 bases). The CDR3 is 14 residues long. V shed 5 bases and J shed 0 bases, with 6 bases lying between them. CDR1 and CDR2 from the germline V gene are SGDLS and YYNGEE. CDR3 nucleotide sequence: TGTGCCAGCAGGGACACCTCTGGGGCCAACGTCCTGACTTTC. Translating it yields CASRDTSGANVLTF.

CDR3 bases: TGTGCCAGCAGTCCCCAATCAAATTCACCCCTCCACTTT. Amino acid sequence: CASSPQSNSPLHF. V gene TRBV27 combines with J gene TRBJ1-6; D remains ambiguous. Per germline, CDR1 MNHEY and CDR2 SMNVEV (reference sequence). Trimming left V 5 bases short and J 7 bases short, with 9 bases between. The CDR3 length is 13 residues.

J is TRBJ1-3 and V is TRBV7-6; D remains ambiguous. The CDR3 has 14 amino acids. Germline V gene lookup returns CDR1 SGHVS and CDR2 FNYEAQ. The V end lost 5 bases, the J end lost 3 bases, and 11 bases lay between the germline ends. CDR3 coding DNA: TGTGCCAGCAGCCCAGGTGGGCTTGGAAACACCATATATTTT. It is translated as CASSPGGLGNTIYF. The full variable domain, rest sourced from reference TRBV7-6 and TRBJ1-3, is GAGVSQSPRYKVTKRGQDVALRCDPISGHVSLYWYRQALGQGPEFLTYFNYEAQQDKSGLPNDRFSAERPEGSISTLTIQRTEQRDSAMYRCASSPGGLGNTIYFGEGSWLTVV.

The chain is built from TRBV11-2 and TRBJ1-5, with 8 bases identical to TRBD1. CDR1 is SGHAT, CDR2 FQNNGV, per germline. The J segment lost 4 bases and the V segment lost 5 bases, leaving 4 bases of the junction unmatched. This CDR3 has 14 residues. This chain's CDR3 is CASSQRQGNQPQHF. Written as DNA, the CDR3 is TGTGCCAGCAGCCAAAGACAGGGGAATCAGCCCCAGCATTTT.

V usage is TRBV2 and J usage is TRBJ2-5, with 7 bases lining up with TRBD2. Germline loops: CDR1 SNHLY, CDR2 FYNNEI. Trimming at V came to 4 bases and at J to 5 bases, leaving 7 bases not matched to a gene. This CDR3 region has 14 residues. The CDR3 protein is CASSGSGGFETQYF. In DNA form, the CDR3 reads TGTGCCAGCAGTGGATCCGGGGGGTTTGAGACCCAGTACTTC.

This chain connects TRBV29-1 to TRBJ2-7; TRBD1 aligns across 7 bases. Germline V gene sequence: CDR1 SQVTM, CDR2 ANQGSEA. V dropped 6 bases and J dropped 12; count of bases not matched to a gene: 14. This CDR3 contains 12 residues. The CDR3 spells CSVYGQAQDGYF. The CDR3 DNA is TGCAGCGTCTATGGACAGGCCCAAGACGGGTACTTC.

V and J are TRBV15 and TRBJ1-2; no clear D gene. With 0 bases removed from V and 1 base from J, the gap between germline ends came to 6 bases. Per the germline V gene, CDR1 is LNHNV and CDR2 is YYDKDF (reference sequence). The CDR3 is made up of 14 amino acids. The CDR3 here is CATSRDRNNYGYTF. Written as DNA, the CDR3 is TGTGCCACCAGCAGAGACCGTAATAACTATGGCTACACCTTC.

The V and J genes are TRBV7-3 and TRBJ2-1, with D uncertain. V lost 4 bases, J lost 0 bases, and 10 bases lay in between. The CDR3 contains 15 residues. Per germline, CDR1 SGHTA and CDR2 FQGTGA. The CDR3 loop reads CASSSLESSYNEQFF. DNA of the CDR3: TGTGCCAGCAGCTCTCTAGAGAGCTCCTACAATGAGCAGTTCTTC.

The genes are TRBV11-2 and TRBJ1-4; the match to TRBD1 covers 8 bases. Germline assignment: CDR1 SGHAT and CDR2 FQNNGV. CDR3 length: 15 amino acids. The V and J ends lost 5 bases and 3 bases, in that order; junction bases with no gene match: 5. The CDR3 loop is CASSRRGQANEKLFF. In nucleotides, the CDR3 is TGTGCCAGCAGCCGCAGGGGGCAGGCTAATGAAAAACTGTTTTTT.

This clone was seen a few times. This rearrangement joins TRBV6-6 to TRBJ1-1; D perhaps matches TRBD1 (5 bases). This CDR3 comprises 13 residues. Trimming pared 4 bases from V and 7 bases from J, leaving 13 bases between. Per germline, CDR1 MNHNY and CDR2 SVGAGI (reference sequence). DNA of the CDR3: TGTGCCAGCAGTTTAAGACAGAGTCTTGAAGCTTTCTTT. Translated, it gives CASSLRQSLEAFF.

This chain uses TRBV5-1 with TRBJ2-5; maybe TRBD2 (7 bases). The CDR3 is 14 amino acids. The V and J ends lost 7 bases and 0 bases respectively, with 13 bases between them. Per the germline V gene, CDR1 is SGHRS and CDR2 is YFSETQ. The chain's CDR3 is CASLGGGHQETQYF. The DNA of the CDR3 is TGCGCCAGCCTGGGAGGGGGACACCAAGAGACCCAGTACTTC.

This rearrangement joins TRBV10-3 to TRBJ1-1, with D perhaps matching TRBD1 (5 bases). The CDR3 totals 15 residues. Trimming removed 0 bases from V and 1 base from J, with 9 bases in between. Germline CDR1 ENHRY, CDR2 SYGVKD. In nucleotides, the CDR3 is TGTGCCATCAGTGAGTCGATTCAGGGGAACACTGAAGCTTTCTTT. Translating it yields CAISESIQGNTEAFF.

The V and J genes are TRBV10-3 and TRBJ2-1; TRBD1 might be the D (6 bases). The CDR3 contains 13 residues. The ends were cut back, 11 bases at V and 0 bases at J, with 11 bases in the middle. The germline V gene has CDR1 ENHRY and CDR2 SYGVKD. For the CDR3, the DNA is TGTGCCTCCACAGGGAGCTCCTACAATGAGCAGTTCTTC. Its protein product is CASTGSSYNEQFF.

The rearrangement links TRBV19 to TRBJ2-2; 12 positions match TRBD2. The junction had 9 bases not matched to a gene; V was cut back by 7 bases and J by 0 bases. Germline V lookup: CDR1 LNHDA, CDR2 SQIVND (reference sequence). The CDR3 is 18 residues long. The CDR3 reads CASTWLAGGLANTGELFF. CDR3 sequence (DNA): TGTGCCAGTACCTGGCTAGCGGGGGGGTTAGCGAACACCGGGGAGCTGTTTTTT.

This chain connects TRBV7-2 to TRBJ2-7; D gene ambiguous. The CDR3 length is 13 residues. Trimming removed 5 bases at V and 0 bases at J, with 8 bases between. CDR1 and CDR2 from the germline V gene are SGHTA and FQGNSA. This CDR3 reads CASSQRYSYEQYF. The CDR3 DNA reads TGTGCCAGCAGCCAGCGATACTCCTACGAGCAGTACTTC.

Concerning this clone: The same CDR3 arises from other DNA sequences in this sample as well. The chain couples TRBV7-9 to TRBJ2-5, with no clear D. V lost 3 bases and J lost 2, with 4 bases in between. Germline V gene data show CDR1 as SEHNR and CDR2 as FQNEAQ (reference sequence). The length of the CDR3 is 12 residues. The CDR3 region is CASSFSQETQYF. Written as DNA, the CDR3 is TGTGCCAGCAGCTTCTCGCAAGAGACCCAGTACTTC.

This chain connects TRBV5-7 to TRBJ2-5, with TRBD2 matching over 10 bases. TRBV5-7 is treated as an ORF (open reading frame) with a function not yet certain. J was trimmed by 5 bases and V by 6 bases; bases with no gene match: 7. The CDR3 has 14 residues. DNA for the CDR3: TGTGCCAGCACCTTTAGCGGGGGGACCGAGACCCAGTACTTC. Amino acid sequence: CASTFSGGTETQYF.

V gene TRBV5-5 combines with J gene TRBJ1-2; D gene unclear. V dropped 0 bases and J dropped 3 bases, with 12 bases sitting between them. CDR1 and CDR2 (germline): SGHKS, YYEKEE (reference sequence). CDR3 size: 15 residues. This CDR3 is CASSLVVALYYGYTF. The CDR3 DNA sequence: TGTGCCAGCAGCTTGGTTGTTGCGCTCTACTATGGCTACACCTTC.

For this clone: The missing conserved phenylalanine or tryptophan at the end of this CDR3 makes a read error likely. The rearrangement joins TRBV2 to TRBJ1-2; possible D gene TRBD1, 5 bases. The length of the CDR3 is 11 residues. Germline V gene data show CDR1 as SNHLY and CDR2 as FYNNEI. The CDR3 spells CAIHGGGGYTV. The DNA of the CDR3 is TGTGCGATACATGGGGGAGGAGGCTACACCGTC.

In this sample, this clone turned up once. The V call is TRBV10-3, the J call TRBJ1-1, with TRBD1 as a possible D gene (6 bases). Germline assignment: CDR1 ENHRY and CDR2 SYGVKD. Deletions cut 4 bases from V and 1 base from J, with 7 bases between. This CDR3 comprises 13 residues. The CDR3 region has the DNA TGTGCCATCAGTGGGACAGCGAACACTGAAGCTTTCTTT. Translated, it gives CAISGTANTEAFF.

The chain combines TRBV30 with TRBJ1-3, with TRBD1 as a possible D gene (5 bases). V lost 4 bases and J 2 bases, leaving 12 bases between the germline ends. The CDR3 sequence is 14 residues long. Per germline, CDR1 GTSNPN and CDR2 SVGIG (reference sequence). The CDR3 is CAWKGAGAGNTIYF. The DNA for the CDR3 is TGTGCCTGGAAAGGGGCGGGGGCTGGAAACACCATATATTTT.

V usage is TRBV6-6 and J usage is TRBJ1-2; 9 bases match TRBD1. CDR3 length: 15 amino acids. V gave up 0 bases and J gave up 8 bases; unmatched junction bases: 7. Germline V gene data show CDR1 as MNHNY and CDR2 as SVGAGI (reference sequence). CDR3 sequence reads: CASSYSPATGGGYTF. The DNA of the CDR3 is TGTGCCAGCAGTTACTCGCCCGCGACAGGGGGGGGCTACACCTTC.

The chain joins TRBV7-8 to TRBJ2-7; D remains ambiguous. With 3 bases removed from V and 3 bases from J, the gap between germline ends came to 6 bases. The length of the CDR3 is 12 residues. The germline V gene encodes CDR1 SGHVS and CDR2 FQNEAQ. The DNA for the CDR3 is TGTGCCAGCAGCTTCTCGAGCTACGAGCAGTACTTC. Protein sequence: CASSFSSYEQYF.

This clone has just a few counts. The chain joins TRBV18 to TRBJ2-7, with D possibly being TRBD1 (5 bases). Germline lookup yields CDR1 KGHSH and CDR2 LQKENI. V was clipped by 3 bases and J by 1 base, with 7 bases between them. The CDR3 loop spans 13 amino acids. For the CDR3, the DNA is TGTGCCAGCTCACCGGACACTTCCTACGAGCAGTACTTC. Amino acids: CASSPDTSYEQYF.

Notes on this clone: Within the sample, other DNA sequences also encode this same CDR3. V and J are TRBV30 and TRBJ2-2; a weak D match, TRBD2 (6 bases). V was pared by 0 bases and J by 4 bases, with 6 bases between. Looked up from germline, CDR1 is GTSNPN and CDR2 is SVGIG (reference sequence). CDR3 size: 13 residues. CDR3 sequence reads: CAWSVGGTGELFF. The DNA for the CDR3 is TGTGCCTGGAGTGTGGGAGGCACCGGGGAGCTGTTTTTT.

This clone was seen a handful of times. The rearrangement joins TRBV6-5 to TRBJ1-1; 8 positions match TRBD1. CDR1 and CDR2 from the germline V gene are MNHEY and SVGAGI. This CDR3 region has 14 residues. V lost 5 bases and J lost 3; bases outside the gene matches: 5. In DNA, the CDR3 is TGTGCCAGCAGTGAAGACAGGGGCGACACTGAAGCTTTCTTT. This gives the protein CASSEDRGDTEAFF.

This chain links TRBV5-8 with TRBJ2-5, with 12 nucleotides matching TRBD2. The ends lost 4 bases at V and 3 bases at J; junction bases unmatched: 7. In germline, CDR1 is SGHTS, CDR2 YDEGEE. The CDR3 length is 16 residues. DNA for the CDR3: TGTGCCAGCAGCACTAGACTAGCGGGGGTAGAAGAGACCCAGTACTTC. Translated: CASSTRLAGVEETQYF.

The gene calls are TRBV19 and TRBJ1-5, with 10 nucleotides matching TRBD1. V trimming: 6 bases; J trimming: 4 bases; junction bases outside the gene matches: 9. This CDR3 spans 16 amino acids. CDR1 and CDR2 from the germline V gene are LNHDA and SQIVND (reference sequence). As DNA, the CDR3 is TGTGCCAGTAGCTCCTCGTTGGGACAGGGGAATCAGCCCCAGCATTTT. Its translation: CASSSSLGQGNQPQHF.

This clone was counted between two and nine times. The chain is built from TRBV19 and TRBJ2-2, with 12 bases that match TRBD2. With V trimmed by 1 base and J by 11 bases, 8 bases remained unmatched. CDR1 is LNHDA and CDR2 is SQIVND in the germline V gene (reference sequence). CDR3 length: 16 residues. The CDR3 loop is CASSIGASGGARELFF. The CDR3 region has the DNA TGTGCCAGTAGTATAGGGGCTAGCGGGGGGGCCAGAGAGCTGTTTTTT.

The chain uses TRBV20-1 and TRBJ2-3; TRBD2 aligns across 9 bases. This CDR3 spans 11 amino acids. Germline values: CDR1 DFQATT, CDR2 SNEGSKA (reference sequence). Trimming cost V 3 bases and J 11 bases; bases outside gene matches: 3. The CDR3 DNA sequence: TGCAGTGCTAGGACTAGCGGTGGGCAGTATTTT. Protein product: CSARTSGGQYF.